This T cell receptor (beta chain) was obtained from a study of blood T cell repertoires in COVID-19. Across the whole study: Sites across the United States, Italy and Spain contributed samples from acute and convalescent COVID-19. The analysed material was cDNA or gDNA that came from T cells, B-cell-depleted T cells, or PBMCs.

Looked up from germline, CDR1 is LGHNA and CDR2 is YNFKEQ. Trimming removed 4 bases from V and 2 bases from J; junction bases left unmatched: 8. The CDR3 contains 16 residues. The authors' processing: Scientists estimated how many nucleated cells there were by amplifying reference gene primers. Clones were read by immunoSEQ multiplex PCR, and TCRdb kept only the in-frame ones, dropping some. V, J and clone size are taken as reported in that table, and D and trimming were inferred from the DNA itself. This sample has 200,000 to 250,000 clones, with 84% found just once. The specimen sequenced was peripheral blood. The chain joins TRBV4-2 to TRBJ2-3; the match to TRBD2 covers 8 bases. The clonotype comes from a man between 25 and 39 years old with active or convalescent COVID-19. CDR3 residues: CASSRDGGRITDTQYF. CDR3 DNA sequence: TGTGCCAGCAGCCGAGATGGCGGGAGGATCACAGATACGCAGTATTTT.